This TCR beta chain came from a study of cytomegalovirus exposure and HLA in healthy donors. In the PCR, 60 Vbeta and 13 Jbeta primers were used. Clones were read by immunoSEQ multiplex PCR, and TCRdb kept only the in-frame ones, dropping some. The data show more than 80,000 clones, about two thirds seen once. V was pared by 2 bases and J by 2 bases, with 10 bases between. This CDR3 spans 16 amino acids. From germline, CDR1 is MNHNS and CDR2 SASEGT. Sequencing input: PBMCs. This clonotype was obtained from a human donor in good health. This chain links TRBV6-1 with TRBJ1-6; D might be TRBD1 (6 bases). CDR3 in amino acids: CASSENGGAYNSPLHF. The CDR3 region has the DNA TGTGCCAGCAGTGAAAATGGGGGCGCCTATAATTCACCCCTCCACTTT.